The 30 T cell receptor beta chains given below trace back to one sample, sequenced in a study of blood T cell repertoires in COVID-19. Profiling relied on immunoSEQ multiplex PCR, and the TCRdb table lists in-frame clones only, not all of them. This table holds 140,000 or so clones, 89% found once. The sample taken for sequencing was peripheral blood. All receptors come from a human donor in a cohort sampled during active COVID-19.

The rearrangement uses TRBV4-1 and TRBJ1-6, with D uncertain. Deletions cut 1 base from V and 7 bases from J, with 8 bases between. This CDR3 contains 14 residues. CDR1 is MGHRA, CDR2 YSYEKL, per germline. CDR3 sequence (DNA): TGCGCCAGCAGCCAAGTTCGTCAGAATTCACCCCTCCACTTT. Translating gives CASSQVRQNSPLHF.

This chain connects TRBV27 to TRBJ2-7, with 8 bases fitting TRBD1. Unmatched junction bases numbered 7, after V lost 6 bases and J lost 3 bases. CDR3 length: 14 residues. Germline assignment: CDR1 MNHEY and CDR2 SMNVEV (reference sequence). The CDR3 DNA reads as TGTGCCAGCAGGTTCGGGACAGGCTTCTACGAGCAGTACTTC. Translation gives CASRFGTGFYEQYF.

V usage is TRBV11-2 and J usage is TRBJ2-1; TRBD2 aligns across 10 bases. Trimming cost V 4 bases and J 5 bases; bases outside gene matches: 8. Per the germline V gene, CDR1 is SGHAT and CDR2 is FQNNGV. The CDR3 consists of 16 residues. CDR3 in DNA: TGTGCCAGCAGCTCGCCCATAGCGGGGGGCCACAATGAGCAGTTCTTC. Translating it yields CASSSPIAGGHNEQFF.

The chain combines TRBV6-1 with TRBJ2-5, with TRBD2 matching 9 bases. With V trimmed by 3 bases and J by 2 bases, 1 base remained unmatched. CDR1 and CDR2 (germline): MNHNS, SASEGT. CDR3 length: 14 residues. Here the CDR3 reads CASSEAGGQETQYF. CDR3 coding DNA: TGTGCCAGCAGTGAGGCGGGGGGGCAAGAGACCCAGTACTTC.

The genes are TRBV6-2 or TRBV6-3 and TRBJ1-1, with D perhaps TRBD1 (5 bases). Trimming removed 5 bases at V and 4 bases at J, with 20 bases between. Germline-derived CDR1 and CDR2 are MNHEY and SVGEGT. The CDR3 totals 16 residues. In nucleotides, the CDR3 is TGTGCCAGCAGTCCCAACCGCGGGACGGCACTCACTGAAGCTTTCTTT. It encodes CASSPNRGTALTEAFF.

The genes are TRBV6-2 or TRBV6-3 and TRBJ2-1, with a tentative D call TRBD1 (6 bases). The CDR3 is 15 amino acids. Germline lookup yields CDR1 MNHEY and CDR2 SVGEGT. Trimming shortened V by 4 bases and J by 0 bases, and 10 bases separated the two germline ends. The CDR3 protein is CASSFQGPSYNEQFF. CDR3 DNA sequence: TGTGCCAGCAGTTTTCAGGGGCCCTCCTACAATGAGCAGTTCTTC.

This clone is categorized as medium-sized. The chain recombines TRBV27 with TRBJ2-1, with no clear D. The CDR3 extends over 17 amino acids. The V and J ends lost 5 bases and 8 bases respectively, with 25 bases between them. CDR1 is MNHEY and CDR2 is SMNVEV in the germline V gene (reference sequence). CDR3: CASSPPPGSSKSDEQFF. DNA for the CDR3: TGTGCCAGCAGTCCACCACCAGGCTCGTCGAAATCCGATGAGCAGTTCTTC.

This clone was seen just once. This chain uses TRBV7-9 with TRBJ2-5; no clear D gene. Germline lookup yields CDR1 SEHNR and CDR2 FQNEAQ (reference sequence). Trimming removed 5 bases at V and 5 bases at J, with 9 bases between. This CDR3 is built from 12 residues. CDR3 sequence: CASSLSRETQYF. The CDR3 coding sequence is TGTGCCAGCAGCCTCTCGAGGGAGACCCAGTACTTC.

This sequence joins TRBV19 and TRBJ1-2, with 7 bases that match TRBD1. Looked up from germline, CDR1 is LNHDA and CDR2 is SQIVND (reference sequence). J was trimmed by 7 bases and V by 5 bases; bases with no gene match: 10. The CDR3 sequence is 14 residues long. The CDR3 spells CASSPGQVMSGYTF. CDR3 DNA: TGTGCCAGTAGTCCCGGACAGGTCATGAGTGGCTACACCTTC.

CDR3: CASSLRRGAMDTQYF. DNA for the CDR3: TGTGCCAGCAGCTTACGACGGGGGGCCATGGATACGCAGTATTTT. The chain recombines TRBV11-1 with TRBJ2-3, with D tentatively TRBD2 (7 bases). The CDR3 is 15 residues long. Trimming shortened V by 2 bases and J by 6 bases, and 15 bases separated the two germline ends. Germline CDR1 reads SGHAT; CDR2 reads FQDESV (reference sequence).

As DNA, the CDR3 is TGTGCCAGCAGTGAGGCGGGGGCAGGGGGCTACACCTTC. It yields the protein CASSEAGAGGYTF. The V and J genes are TRBV6-1 and TRBJ1-2, with D possibly TRBD1 on 6 matching bases. This CDR3 comprises 13 residues. Per germline, CDR1 MNHNS and CDR2 SASEGT. V lost 3 bases to trimming and J lost 8 bases, with 13 bases between them.

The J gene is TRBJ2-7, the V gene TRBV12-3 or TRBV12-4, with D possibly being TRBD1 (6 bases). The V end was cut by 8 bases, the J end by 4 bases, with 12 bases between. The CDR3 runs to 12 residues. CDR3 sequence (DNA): TGTGCCAGCTCGGGCAGGGGTTACGAGCAGTACTTC. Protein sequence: CASSGRGYEQYF.

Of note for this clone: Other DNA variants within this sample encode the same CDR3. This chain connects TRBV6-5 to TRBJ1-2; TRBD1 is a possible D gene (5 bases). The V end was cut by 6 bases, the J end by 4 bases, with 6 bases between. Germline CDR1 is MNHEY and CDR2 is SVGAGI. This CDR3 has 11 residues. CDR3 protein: CASRDSYGYTF. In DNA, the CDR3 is TGTGCCAGCAGAGACAGCTATGGCTACACCTTC.

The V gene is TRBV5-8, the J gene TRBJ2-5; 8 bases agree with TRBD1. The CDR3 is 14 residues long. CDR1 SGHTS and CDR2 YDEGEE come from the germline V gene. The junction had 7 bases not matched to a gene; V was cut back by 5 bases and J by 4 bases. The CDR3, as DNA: TGTGCCAGCAGGGACAGGGTCAGTTCAGAGACCCAGTACTTC. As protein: CASRDRVSSETQYF.

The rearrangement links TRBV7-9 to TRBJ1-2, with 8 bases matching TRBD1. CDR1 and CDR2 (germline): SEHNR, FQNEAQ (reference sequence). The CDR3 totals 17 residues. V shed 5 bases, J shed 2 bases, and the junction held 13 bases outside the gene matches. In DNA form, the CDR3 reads TGTGCCAGCAGCCCACCAAGGACAGGGACTTACAACTATGGCTACACCTTC. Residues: CASSPPRTGTYNYGYTF.

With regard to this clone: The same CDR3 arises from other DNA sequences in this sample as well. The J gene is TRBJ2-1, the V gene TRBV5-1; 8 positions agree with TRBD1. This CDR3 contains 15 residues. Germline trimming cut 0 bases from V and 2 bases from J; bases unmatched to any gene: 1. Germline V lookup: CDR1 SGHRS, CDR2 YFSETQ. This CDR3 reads CASSLGQGPYNEQFF. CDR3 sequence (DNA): TGCGCCAGCAGCTTGGGACAGGGGCCCTACAATGAGCAGTTCTTC.

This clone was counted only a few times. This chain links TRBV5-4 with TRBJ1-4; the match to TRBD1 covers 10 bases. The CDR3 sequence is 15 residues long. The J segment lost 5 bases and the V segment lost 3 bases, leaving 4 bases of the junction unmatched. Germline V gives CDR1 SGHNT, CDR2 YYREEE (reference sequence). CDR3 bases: TGTGCCAGCAGCTCCCGGGACAGGGGAAATGAAAAACTGTTTTTT. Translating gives CASSSRDRGNEKLFF. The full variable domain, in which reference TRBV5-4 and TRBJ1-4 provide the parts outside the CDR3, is ETGVTQSPTHLIKTRGQQVTLRCSSQSGHNTVSWYQQALGQGPQFIFQYYREEENGRGNFPPRFSGLQFPNYSSELNVNALELDDSALYLCASSSRDRGNEKLFFGSGTQLSVL.

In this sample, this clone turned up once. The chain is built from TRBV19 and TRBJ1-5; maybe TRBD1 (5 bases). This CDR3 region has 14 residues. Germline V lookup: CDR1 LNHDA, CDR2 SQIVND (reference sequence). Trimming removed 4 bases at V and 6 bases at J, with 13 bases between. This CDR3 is CASSRPGYGQPQHF. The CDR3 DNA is TGTGCCAGTAGTAGGCCAGGGTATGGTCAGCCCCAGCATTTT.

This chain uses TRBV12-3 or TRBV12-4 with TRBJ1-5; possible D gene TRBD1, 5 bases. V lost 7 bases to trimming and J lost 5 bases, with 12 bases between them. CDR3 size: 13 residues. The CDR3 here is CASTLGGYQPQHF. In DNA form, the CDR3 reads TGTGCCAGCACTCTTGGGGGGTATCAGCCCCAGCATTTT.

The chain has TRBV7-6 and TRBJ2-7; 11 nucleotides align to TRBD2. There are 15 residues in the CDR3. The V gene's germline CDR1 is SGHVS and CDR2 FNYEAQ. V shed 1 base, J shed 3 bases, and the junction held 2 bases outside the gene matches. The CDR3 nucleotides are TGTGCCAGCAGCTTAGAGGGACTAGCGGTCTACGAGCAGTACTTC. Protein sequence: CASSLEGLAVYEQYF.

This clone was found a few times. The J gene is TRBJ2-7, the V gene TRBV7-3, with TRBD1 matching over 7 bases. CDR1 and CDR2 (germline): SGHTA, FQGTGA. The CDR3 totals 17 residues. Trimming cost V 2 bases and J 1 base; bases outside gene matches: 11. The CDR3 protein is CASSLSGPGGQSYEQYF. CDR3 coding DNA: TGTGCCAGCAGCTTATCGGGACCAGGGGGTCAGTCCTACGAGCAGTACTTC.

The CDR3 DNA is TGTGCCAGTAGTATGACAGGGATCTCAGAGACCCAGTACTTC. It codes for CASSMTGISETQYF. The chain couples TRBV19 to TRBJ2-5; 7 bases are a match to TRBD1. This CDR3 spans 14 amino acids. Germline CDR1 is LNHDA and CDR2 is SQIVND (reference sequence). The junction had 5 bases not matched to a gene; V was cut back by 3 bases and J by 4 bases.

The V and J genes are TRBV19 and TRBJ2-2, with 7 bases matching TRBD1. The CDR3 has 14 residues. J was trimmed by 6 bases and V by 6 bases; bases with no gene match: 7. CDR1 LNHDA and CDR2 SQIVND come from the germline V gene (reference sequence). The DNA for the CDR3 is TGTGCCAGTAGGCGACAGGGAATGGCCGGGGAGCTGTTTTTT. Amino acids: CASRRQGMAGELFF.

In nucleotides, the CDR3 is TGTGCCAGCAGCCCATCGGGGGGGGGCCAAGAGACCCAGTACTTC. Translating gives CASSPSGGGQETQYF. This rearrangement joins TRBV11-2 to TRBJ2-5, with 8 bases lining up with TRBD2. This CDR3 contains 15 residues. Trimming took 5 bases from V and 1 from J; bases not matched to a gene: 6. Germline V gives CDR1 SGHAT, CDR2 FQNNGV.

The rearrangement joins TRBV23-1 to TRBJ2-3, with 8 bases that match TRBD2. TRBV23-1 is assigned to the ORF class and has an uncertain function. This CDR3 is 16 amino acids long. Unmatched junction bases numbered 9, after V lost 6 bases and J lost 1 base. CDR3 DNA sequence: TGCGCCAGCAGCCCGGCGTCGGGACTAGGCACAGATACGCAGTATTTT. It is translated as CASSPASGLGTDTQYF.

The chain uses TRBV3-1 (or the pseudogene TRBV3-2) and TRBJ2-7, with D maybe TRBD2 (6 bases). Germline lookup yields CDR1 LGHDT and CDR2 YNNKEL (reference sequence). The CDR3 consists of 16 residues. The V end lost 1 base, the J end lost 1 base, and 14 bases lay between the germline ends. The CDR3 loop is CASSQAGRGFSYEQYF. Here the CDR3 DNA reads TGTGCCAGCAGCCAAGCAGGCCGGGGGTTTTCCTACGAGCAGTACTTC.

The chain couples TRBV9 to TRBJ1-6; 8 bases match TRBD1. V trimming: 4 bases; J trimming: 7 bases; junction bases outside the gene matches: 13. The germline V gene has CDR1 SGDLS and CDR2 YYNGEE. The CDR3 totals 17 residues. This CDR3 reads CASSSSIGQGINSPLHF. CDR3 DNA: TGTGCCAGCAGCTCAAGCATTGGACAGGGCATAAATTCACCCCTCCACTTT.

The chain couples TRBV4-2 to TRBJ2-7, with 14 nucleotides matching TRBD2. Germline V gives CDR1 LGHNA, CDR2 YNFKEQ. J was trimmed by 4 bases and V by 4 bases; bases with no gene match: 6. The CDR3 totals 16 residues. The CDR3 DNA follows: TGTGCCAGCAGCCGGACTAGCGGGGGGCCTATTTACGAGCAGTACTTC. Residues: CASSRTSGGPIYEQYF.

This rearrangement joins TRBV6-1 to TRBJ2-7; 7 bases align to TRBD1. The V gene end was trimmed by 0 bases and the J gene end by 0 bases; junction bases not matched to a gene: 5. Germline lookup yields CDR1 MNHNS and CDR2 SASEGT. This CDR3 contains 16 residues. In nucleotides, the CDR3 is TGTGCCAGCAGTGAAGCTAGGGACAGATTCTCCTACGAGCAGTACTTC. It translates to CASSEARDRFSYEQYF.

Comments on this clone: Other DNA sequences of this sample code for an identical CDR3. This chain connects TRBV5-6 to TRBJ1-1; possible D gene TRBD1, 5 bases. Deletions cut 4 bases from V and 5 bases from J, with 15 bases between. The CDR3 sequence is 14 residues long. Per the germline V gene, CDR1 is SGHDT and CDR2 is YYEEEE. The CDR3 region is CASSLGRRDTEAFF. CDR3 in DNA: TGTGCCAGCAGCCTTGGCCGCAGGGATACTGAAGCTTTCTTT.